This T cell receptor beta chain was sequenced for a study of cytomegalovirus exposure and HLA in healthy donors. Background on the study: Of the donors genotyped, 398 in all, 80% to 85% fell in the Caucasian-associated ancestry cluster.

60 Vbeta and 13 Jbeta primers were used in PCR. The table came from immunoSEQ multiplex PCR; TCRdb's copy has only in-frame clones and leaves some out. This table has around 190,000 clones, around 84% appearing once. V lost 4 bases, J lost 7 bases, and 5 bases stayed unmatched. Per the germline V gene, CDR1 is MGHRA and CDR2 is YSYEKL. The CDR3 is made up of 15 amino acids. The chain has TRBV4-1 and TRBJ2-1; 12 positions match TRBD1. Material for sequencing was PBMCs. This receptor was obtained from a young woman in good health and CMV-seronegative. CDR3 residues: CASSLGTGGRNEQFF. CDR3 DNA: TGCGCCAGCAGCCTCGGGACAGGGGGCCGTAATGAGCAGTTCTTC.